The 25 T cell receptor beta chains below were found in one sample sequenced in a study of cytomegalovirus exposure and HLA in healthy donors. PCR involved 60 Vbeta and 13 Jbeta primers. Data came from immunoSEQ multiplex PCR; TCRdb stores just in-frame clones and leaves some out. Of roughly 150,000 clones in the sample, approximately 79% were seen once. Sequenced input: PBMCs. Receptors originate from a male donor in good health and CMV-seronegative.

The chain recombines TRBV6-5 with TRBJ2-3; D is uncertain. This CDR3 has 16 amino acids. V was clipped by 0 bases and J by 5 bases, with 15 bases between them. Germline CDR1 reads MNHEY; CDR2 reads SVGAGI. This chain's CDR3 is CASSYSLGGLGDTQYF. The CDR3 DNA follows: TGTGCCAGCAGTTACTCGCTAGGTGGGTTGGGAGATACGCAGTATTTT.

CDR3 amino acids: CASSFSGGAGNTIYF. The CDR3 DNA sequence: TGTGCCAGCAGCTTTTCCGGGGGGGCTGGAAACACCATATATTTT. This sequence joins TRBV7-6 and TRBJ1-3, with D tentatively TRBD1 (5 bases). From germline, CDR1 is SGHVS and CDR2 FNYEAQ. The V end lost 3 bases, the J end lost 2 bases, and 11 bases lay between the germline ends. The CDR3 is 15 amino acids.

This chain connects TRBV6-5 to TRBJ1-6, with D possibly TRBD1 on 6 matching bases. The germline V gene has CDR1 MNHEY and CDR2 SVGAGI. Trimming pared 6 bases from V and 9 bases from J, leaving 12 bases between. This CDR3 comprises 13 residues. The CDR3: CASSLDSGSPLHF. CDR3 sequence (DNA): TGTGCCAGCAGCTTGGACAGCGGTTCACCCCTCCACTTT.

This clone was detected once. This chain connects TRBV6-5 to TRBJ2-1; D may be TRBD2 (6 bases). CDR3 length: 15 amino acids. V lost 5 bases, J lost 0 bases, and 11 bases lay in between. The V gene's germline CDR1 is MNHEY and CDR2 SVGAGI. The CDR3 spells CASSTDGSSYNEQFF. As DNA, the CDR3 is TGTGCCAGCAGTACGGACGGGAGCTCCTACAATGAGCAGTTCTTC.

The chain combines TRBV28 with TRBJ2-7, with TRBD2 matching over 8 bases. The CDR3 has 13 residues. Germline lookup yields CDR1 MDHEN and CDR2 SYDVKM. The ends lost 5 bases at V and 3 bases at J; junction bases unmatched: 3. The CDR3 region is CASSLGGVYEQYF. The DNA for the CDR3 is TGTGCCAGCAGTCTCGGGGGGGTCTACGAGCAGTACTTC.

J is TRBJ2-1 and V is TRBV6-5; D remains ambiguous. V lost 2 bases and J lost 4, with 6 bases in between. This CDR3 spans 13 amino acids. Germline V gene sequence: CDR1 MNHEY, CDR2 SVGAGI. The CDR3 sequence is CASSYAEYNEQFF. CDR3 nucleotide sequence: TGTGCCAGCAGTTACGCCGAGTACAATGAGCAGTTCTTC.

The chain is built from TRBV6-5 and TRBJ2-7; perhaps TRBD1 as D (6 bases). CDR1 MNHEY and CDR2 SVGAGI come from the germline V gene. The germline V and J ends were trimmed by 5 bases and 6 bases, with 11 bases remaining between them. This CDR3 has 12 residues. The CDR3 nucleotides are TGTGCCAGCAGTCGGACAGTTTTCGAGCAGTACTTC. The encoded protein is CASSRTVFEQYF.

The rearrangement uses TRBV30 and TRBJ1-3; maybe TRBD1 (6 bases). V was cut by 1 base and J by 2 bases, with 6 bases left in between. The CDR3 extends over 13 amino acids. The germline gives CDR1 GTSNPN, CDR2 SVGIG (reference sequence). CDR3 sequence (DNA): TGTGCCTGGAGTGGACAGGCTGGAAACACCATATATTTT. Translation gives CAWSGQAGNTIYF.

The table lists this clone with a count of one. The chain couples TRBV5-1 to TRBJ1-1; D gene uncertain. Trimming removed 4 bases from V and 2 bases from J, with 6 bases in between. This CDR3 comprises 12 residues. CDR1 is SGHRS, CDR2 YFSETQ, per germline. CDR3 residues: CASSQANTEAFF. CDR3 nucleotides: TGCGCCAGCAGCCAAGCAAACACTGAAGCTTTCTTT. Using reference TRBV5-1 and TRBJ1-1 for the parts outside the CDR3, the full variable domain is KAGVTQTPRYLIKTRGQQVTLSCSPISGHRSVSWYQQTPGQGLQFLFEYFSETQRNKGNFPGRFSGRQFSNSRSEMNVSTLELGDSALYLCASSQANTEAFFGQGTRLTVV.

The J gene is TRBJ1-2, the V gene TRBV6-5; D gene ambiguous. V was cut by 2 bases and J by 2 bases, with 12 bases left in between. Germline V CDR1 and CDR2: MNHEY, SVGAGI. CDR3 length equals 15 residues. The CDR3 coding sequence is TGTGCCAGCAGTTACGCAGGAAAAACGAACTATGGCTACACCTTC. Its protein product is CASSYAGKTNYGYTF.

The CDR3 here is CSVRYTPGQEDYEQYF. The CDR3 DNA follows: TGCAGCGTCCGCTACACTCCGGGACAGGAGGACTACGAGCAGTACTTC. This chain joins TRBV29-1 and TRBJ2-7; 8 nucleotides align to TRBD1. The CDR3 contains 16 residues. V lost 6 bases and J lost 3; bases outside the gene matches: 16. Germline V CDR1 and CDR2: SQVTM, ANQGSEA.

The chain is built from TRBV7-2 and TRBJ1-1; possibly TRBD1 for D (6 bases). The V end was cut by 5 bases, the J end by 6 bases, with 19 bases between. CDR3 length: 15 residues. CDR1 is SGHTA and CDR2 is FQGNSA in the germline V gene. The CDR3 protein is CASSPAAGAVAEAFF. In nucleotides, the CDR3 is TGTGCCAGCAGCCCCGCCGCGGGGGCAGTCGCTGAAGCTTTCTTT.

The chain recombines TRBV6-1 with TRBJ1-1, with 8 nucleotides matching TRBD1. The CDR3 length is 14 residues. With 6 bases clipped from V and 3 bases from J, the junction kept 6 bases outside the gene matches. Germline lookup yields CDR1 MNHNS and CDR2 SASEGT. In nucleotides, the CDR3 is TGTGCCAGCAGGACCGGGACAGGACACACTGAAGCTTTCTTT. This translates into CASRTGTGHTEAFF.

The chain employs TRBV5-8 and TRBJ2-5, with TRBD1 identical over 9 bases. Trimming removed 3 bases from V and 4 bases from J; junction bases left unmatched: 7. The germline CDR1 and CDR2 sequences are SGHTS and YDEGEE. CDR3 length equals 15 residues. The CDR3, as DNA: TGTGCCAGCAGCTCGGGACAGGGTGTAAGAGAGACCCAGTACTTC. Its protein product is CASSSGQGVRETQYF.

This clone was observed a handful of times. The chain couples TRBV19 to TRBJ1-2; D remains unclear. The CDR3 totals 12 residues. Germline CDR1 and CDR2: LNHDA and SQIVND (reference sequence). Between the trimmed V and J ends, which lost 4 bases and 7 bases, there was a span of 10 bases. The CDR3 loop is CASSSGRGGYTF. CDR3 bases: TGTGCCAGTAGTAGCGGACGGGGTGGCTACACCTTC.

J is TRBJ2-7 and V is TRBV6-5, with 8 bases matching TRBD1. CDR3 length: 15 amino acids. Germline assignment: CDR1 MNHEY and CDR2 SVGAGI. The trim removed 2 bases at V and 2 bases at J, leaving 5 bases unmatched. The CDR3 loop reads CASSYGGTGTYEQYF. DNA of the CDR3: TGTGCCAGCAGTTACGGAGGGACAGGCACCTACGAGCAGTACTTC.

This clone has only one observation. CDR3: CASSYSGGASYEQYF. DNA for the CDR3: TGTGCCAGCAGTTACTCAGGGGGCGCGTCCTACGAGCAGTACTTC. The chain carries TRBV6-5 and TRBJ2-7, with TRBD1 matching over 7 bases. V lost 0 bases and J lost 1; bases outside the gene matches: 3. Germline loops: CDR1 MNHEY, CDR2 SVGAGI. The CDR3 sequence is 15 residues long.

This sequence joins TRBV30 and TRBJ2-7; D might be TRBD2 (6 bases). V lost 1 base and J 2 bases, leaving 9 bases between the germline ends. CDR1 is GTSNPN, CDR2 SVGIG, per germline (reference sequence). The CDR3 sequence is 13 residues long. The CDR3 reads CAWSGGNPYEQYF. The CDR3 DNA is TGTGCCTGGAGTGGCGGGAACCCCTACGAGCAGTACTTC.

This clone occurred once. This chain connects TRBV5-1 to TRBJ2-7; 9 bases are shared with TRBD1. Germline values: CDR1 SGHRS, CDR2 YFSETQ. The CDR3 consists of 14 residues. The V segment lost 4 bases and the J segment 2 bases; nucleotides outside the gene matches: 4. This CDR3 reads CASSGGTGPYEQYF. CDR3 in DNA: TGCGCCAGCAGCGGCGGGACAGGGCCCTACGAGCAGTACTTC.

The chain links TRBV6-1 to TRBJ2-1; TRBD2 matches 12 bases. Looked up from germline, CDR1 is MNHNS and CDR2 is SASEGT. The CDR3 covers 14 residues. The V and J ends lost 7 bases and 4 bases, in that order; junction bases with no gene match: 2. CDR3: CASKTSGGYNEQFF. CDR3 sequence (DNA): TGTGCCAGCAAGACTAGCGGGGGATACAATGAGCAGTTCTTC.

V gene TRBV19 combines with J gene TRBJ1-5, with TRBD1 as a possible D gene (6 bases). Trimming cost V 5 bases and J 10 bases, with 15 bases left between them. This CDR3 spans 13 amino acids. Germline V gene lookup returns CDR1 LNHDA and CDR2 SQIVND (reference sequence). CDR3 amino acids: CASSELPGTPQHF. CDR3 DNA sequence: TGTGCCAGTAGTGAACTACCGGGGACACCCCAGCATTTT.

The chain combines TRBV7-8 with TRBJ2-6; perhaps TRBD2 as D (5 bases). Germline lookup yields CDR1 SGHVS and CDR2 FQNEAQ. V gave up 3 bases and J gave up 0 bases, with 15 bases separating them. The CDR3 spans 18 residues. CDR3 amino acids: CASSLVNLDFSGANVLTF. CDR3 nucleotide sequence: TGTGCCAGCAGCTTGGTTAATTTGGACTTCTCTGGGGCCAACGTCCTGACTTTC.

This clone was counted once. CDR3 in amino acids: CASSPRRGTGYTEAFF. CDR3 DNA: TGTGCCAGCTCACCACGACGCGGGACAGGGTACACTGAAGCTTTCTTT. V gene TRBV18 combines with J gene TRBJ1-1; 9 positions match TRBD1. This CDR3 comprises 16 residues. CDR1 is KGHSH, CDR2 LQKENI, per germline. V shed 1 base, J shed 3 bases, and the junction held 6 bases outside the gene matches.

The rearrangement uses TRBV5-1 and TRBJ2-5, with 9 bases identical to TRBD2. Per germline, CDR1 SGHRS and CDR2 YFSETQ. The CDR3 covers 15 residues. V gave up 5 bases and J gave up 5 bases; unmatched junction bases: 10. The CDR3 DNA follows: TGCGCCAGCAGTTCTAGCGGGGACAACGGGGAGACCCAGTACTTC. This gives the protein CASSSSGDNGETQYF.

CDR3 loop: CASSLSGIYGYTF. CDR3 coding DNA: TGTGCCAGCAGTTTATCCGGGATCTATGGCTACACCTTC. The chain carries TRBV27 and TRBJ1-2; no reliable D call. The ends were cut back, 0 bases at V and 4 bases at J, with 6 bases in the middle. Germline lookup yields CDR1 MNHEY and CDR2 SMNVEV (reference sequence). This CDR3 contains 13 residues.